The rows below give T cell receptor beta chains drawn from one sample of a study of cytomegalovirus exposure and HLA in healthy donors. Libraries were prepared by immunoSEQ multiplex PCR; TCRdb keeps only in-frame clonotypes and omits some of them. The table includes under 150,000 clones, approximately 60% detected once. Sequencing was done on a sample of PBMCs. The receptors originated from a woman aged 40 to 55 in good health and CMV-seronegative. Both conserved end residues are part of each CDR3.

CASRRGRTDTQYF	TRBV6-6	TRBJ2-3
CAISESGQAYEQYF	TRBV10-3	TRBJ2-7
CASSYGQTQFF	TRBV6-5	TRBJ2-1
CASSLVPGQGNEKLFF	TRBV11-2	TRBJ1-4
CASSFAGYNSPLHF	TRBV7-3	TRBJ1-6
CASSLAGNLTPQHF	TRBV27	TRBJ1-5
CASSVSGGAPDTQYF	TRBV6-1	TRBJ2-3
CASRDRAGGGYNEQFF	TRBV6-6	TRBJ2-1
CASSQGGQGDQPQHF	TRBV4-2	TRBJ1-5
CASSLPVASEQFF	TRBV5-6	TRBJ2-1
CATAFRDQGRDTQYF	TRBV10-3	TRBJ2-3
CASSLGGQGDHTF	TRBV5-4	TRBJ1-2
CASSRRHFGDTDTQYF	TRBV14	TRBJ2-3
CASSLKGGDRANTEAFF	TRBV7-3	TRBJ1-1
CASSLSPDRRGELFF	TRBV4-1	TRBJ2-2
CASSLVGAGERQETQYF	TRBV5-4	TRBJ2-5
CASSGGQGYGYTF	TRBV19	TRBJ1-2
CASSEESEQYF	TRBV10-2	TRBJ2-7
CASSLGGLAPDTQYF	TRBV11-3	TRBJ2-3
CASSQDNFQGRSSYEQYF	TRBV4-1	TRBJ2-7
CASIRDPGADTQYF	TRBV5-4	TRBJ2-3
CASSLGYGDRGYEQYF	TRBV5-1	TRBJ2-7
CASSLSDGGAETQYF	TRBV11-2	TRBJ2-5
CASNLLDSLNTEAFF	TRBV6-1	TRBJ1-1
CASSILQGAEGTEAFF	TRBV19	TRBJ1-1
CASSSTGRSYEQYF	TRBV9	TRBJ2-7
CASSLDNGLYGYTF	TRBV7-8	TRBJ1-2
CASSSGFLGETQYF	TRBV7-9	TRBJ2-5
CASSVHRQGLNTEAFF	TRBV7-6	TRBJ1-1